Listed below are T cell receptor beta chains from one sample, sequenced in a study of T cells after yellow fever vaccination. One entry per CDR3 protein, called by TCRdb with MiXCR from the 5' RACE reads. This sample has around 600,000 distinct CDR3 sequences, with over 9% found just once. The starting material was PBMCs, obtained on the day of the yellow fever booster vaccination. Receptors originate from a man aged 30-40 years who received the YFV17D yellow fever vaccine. Both conserved end residues are part of each CDR3. A D gene is named only where the DNA matches it firmly. Rows give clone size only sometimes, using once, few, many, or a class for an expanded clone.

j_gene: TRBJ2-2; d_gene: -; abundance: few; v_gene: TRBV12-3/TRBV12-4; CDR3nt: TGTGCCAGCTCTACAGCTGGGGAGCTGTTTTTT; CDR3aa: CASSTAGELFF
j_gene: TRBJ2-7; d_gene: -; abundance: many; v_gene: TRBV24-1; CDR3nt: TGTGCCACCGGGGCTTCCGGGACGTATGTTCTTAAGAATCTTCTCACCTACGAGCAGTACTTC; CDR3aa: CATGASGTYVLKNLLTYEQYF
j_gene: TRBJ2-3; d_gene: TRBD2; abundance: -; v_gene: TRBV12-3/TRBV12-4; CDR3nt: TGTGCCAGCCTCCGGGGAGGGGATACGCAGTATTTT; CDR3aa: CASLRGGDTQYF
j_gene: TRBJ2-1; d_gene: TRBD2; abundance: few; v_gene: TRBV4-3; CDR3nt: TGCGCCAGCAGCCAAGTTGACGGGAGGGCCGCGTATTACAATGAGCAGTTCTTC; CDR3aa: CASSQVDGRAAYYNEQFF
j_gene: TRBJ2-2; d_gene: -; abundance: few; v_gene: TRBV20-1; CDR3nt: TGCAGTGCTAGAGATAGCCGGGCTAACGGGGAGCTGTTTTTT; CDR3aa: CSARDSRANGELFF
j_gene: TRBJ1-3; d_gene: -; abundance: -; v_gene: TRBV7-8; CDR3nt: TGTGCCGTACGAATGGGGAGTGGAAACACCATATATTTT; CDR3aa: CAVRMGSGNTIYF
j_gene: TRBJ2-7; d_gene: -; abundance: few; v_gene: TRBV10-3; CDR3nt: TGTGCCATCACTAGGGAAGGGTCCTACGAGCAGTACTTC; CDR3aa: CAITREGSYEQYF
j_gene: TRBJ2-3; d_gene: TRBD2; abundance: -; v_gene: TRBV11-2; CDR3nt: TGTGCCAGCAGCTTGGGGGTTGGGACTAGGTCAGATACGCAGTATTTT; CDR3aa: CASSLGVGTRSDTQYF
j_gene: TRBJ1-1; d_gene: -; abundance: -; v_gene: TRBV12-3/TRBV12-4; CDR3nt: TGTGCCATCGGGGAGGGCCCTGAAGCTTTCTTT; CDR3aa: CAIGEGPEAFF
j_gene: TRBJ2-3; d_gene: -; abundance: -; v_gene: TRBV5-1; CDR3nt: TGCGCCAGCAGCTTCGCGGTTGAGGGGTACGGGGGCACAGATACGCAGTATTTT; CDR3aa: CASSFAVEGYGGTDTQYF
j_gene: TRBJ2-7; d_gene: -; abundance: few; v_gene: TRBV20-1; CDR3nt: TGCAGTGCTAGAGATCAGTTTGCGAGGACGGAGCGGCTGCCTGACGAGCAGTACTTC; CDR3aa: CSARDQFARTERLPDEQYF
j_gene: TRBJ2-5; d_gene: TRBD2; abundance: -; v_gene: TRBV5-5; CDR3nt: TGTGCCAGCACGGGAGGGAGCCAAGAGACCCAGTACTTC; CDR3aa: CASTGGSQETQYF
j_gene: TRBJ2-1; d_gene: TRBD2; abundance: -; v_gene: TRBV7-9; CDR3nt: TGTGCCAGCAGCTTAGCCCCCGGGACTAACTCCTACAATGAGCAGTTCTTC; CDR3aa: CASSLAPGTNSYNEQFF
j_gene: TRBJ2-5; d_gene: -; abundance: many; v_gene: TRBV7-6; CDR3nt: TGTGCCAGCAGCCCCCCCTTAGGACAAGAGACCCAGTACTTC; CDR3aa: CASSPPLGQETQYF